Below, 21 T cell receptor beta chains from the same sample are listed, as sequenced in a study of Ad26.COV2.S vaccination and SARS-CoV-2 variants. Specified treatment: 15 to 20 received Ad26.COV2.S at low or high dose, single or two shots; about 5 received placebo; per-sample allocation not given. At day 63 after the first vaccine or placebo injection, samples were drawn. Method: immunoSEQ multiplex PCR; TCRdb's copy keeps in-frame clones and lacks some. The sample has approximately 340,000 clones, roughly 84% seen once; the top ten hold 3% to 4%. Sequenced here: peripheral blood, sampled in a trial of Ad26.COV2.S vaccine versus placebo. These receptor sequences come from a person aged 18-60 years who received the Ad26.COV2.S COVID-19 vaccine or a placebo.

The V gene is TRBV5-1, the J gene TRBJ2-6; D could derive from TRBD1 or TRBD2 (5 bases each). The CDR3 covers 17 residues. Germline loops: CDR1 SGHRS, CDR2 YFSETQ. The V gene lost 0 bases and the J gene lost 4 bases, with 14 bases spanning the gap. CDR3 nucleotide sequence: TGCGCCAGCAGCTTGGGACCGCTGGGGGAAGGGGCCAACGTCCTGACTTTC. Protein sequence: CASSLGPLGEGANVLTF.

The rearrangement uses TRBV7-2 and TRBJ2-3, with 10 bases that match TRBD2. This CDR3 has 16 residues. The V gene's germline CDR1 is SGHTA and CDR2 FQGNSA. V shed 5 bases, J shed 4 bases, and the junction held 9 bases outside the gene matches. The CDR3 DNA reads as TGTGCCAGCAGCATCTTAGCGGGAGGAGGCGCAGATACGCAGTATTTT. This codes for CASSILAGGGADTQYF.

The V and J genes are TRBV29-1 and TRBJ1-2, with 7 bases lining up with TRBD1. The germline gives CDR1 SQVTM, CDR2 ANQGSEA. The CDR3 covers 14 residues. The junction had 13 bases not matched to a gene; V was cut back by 4 bases and J by 8 bases. CDR3 protein: CSVGEDRMGGGYTF. In nucleotides, the CDR3 is TGCAGCGTTGGAGAGGACAGGATGGGTGGGGGCTACACCTTC.

The rearrangement uses TRBV11-2 and TRBJ1-4; 10 nucleotides match TRBD1. The trim removed 3 bases at V and 6 bases at J, leaving 13 bases unmatched. There are 18 residues in the CDR3. The V gene's germline CDR1 is SGHAT and CDR2 FQNNGV. CDR3 bases: TGTGCCAGCAGCTTCTTAATCAGACAGGGGGCTTCGGATGAAAAACTGTTTTTT. Protein product: CASSFLIRQGASDEKLFF. Full variable domain (remainder filled in from reference TRBV11-2 and TRBJ1-4): EAGVAQSPRYKIIEKRQSVAFWCNPISGHATLYWYQQILGQGPKLLIQFQNNGVVDDSQLPKDRFSAERLKGVDSTLKIQPAKLEDSAVYLCASSFLIRQGASDEKLFFGSGTQLSVL.

Only a few counts were recorded for this clone. The genes are TRBV18 and TRBJ2-7; 8 bases line up with TRBD2. The germline CDR1 and CDR2 sequences are KGHSH and LQKENI. This CDR3 region has 15 residues. Trimming cost V 1 base and J 7 bases; bases outside gene matches: 9. CDR3 nucleotides: TGTGCCAGCTCACCACAGGGGAAATTAGCGGGAGAGCAGTACTTC. Its protein is CASSPQGKLAGEQYF.

The rearrangement links TRBV7-2 to TRBJ2-3; 10 positions agree with TRBD2. This CDR3 spans 17 amino acids. Trimming at V came to 1 base and at J to 3 bases, leaving 7 bases not matched to a gene. Germline assignment: CDR1 SGHTA and CDR2 FQGNSA. Here the CDR3 reads CASSLVASGGGTDTQYF. Here the CDR3 DNA reads TGTGCCAGCAGCTTAGTGGCTAGCGGGGGAGGGACAGATACGCAGTATTTT.

The rearrangement joins TRBV18 to TRBJ2-3; D gene unclear. The CDR3 spans 15 residues. Germline V gives CDR1 KGHSH, CDR2 LQKENI. V was shortened by 0 bases and J by 1 base, with 8 bases between the two germline ends. CDR3 in DNA: TGTGCCAGCTCACCACCGCCTCAACGCACAGATACGCAGTATTTT. This encodes CASSPPPQRTDTQYF. The full variable domain, completed using reference TRBV18 and TRBJ2-3, is NAGVMQNPRHLVRRRGQEARLRCSPMKGHSHVYWYRQLPEEGLKFMVYLQKENIIDESGMPKERFSAEFPKEGPSILRIQQVVRGDSAAYFCASSPPPQRTDTQYFGPGTRLTVL.

The rearrangement links TRBV28 to TRBJ1-5; a possible D gene is TRBD1 (5 bases). V lost 1 base to trimming and J lost 9 bases, with 19 bases between them. Germline V CDR1 and CDR2: MDHEN, SYDVKM. The length of the CDR3 is 16 residues. The CDR3, as DNA: TGTGCCAGCAGTTTATTTTCTGGGACCTCAGAGGGGCCCCAGCATTTT. It yields the protein CASSLFSGTSEGPQHF. Drawing the rest from reference TRBV28 and TRBJ1-5, the complete variable domain is DVKVTQSSRYLVKRTGEKVFLECVQDMDHENMFWYRQDPGLGLRLIYFSYDVKMKEKGDIPEGYSVSREKKERFSLILESASTNQTSMYLCASSLFSGTSEGPQHFGDGTRLSIL.

The rearrangement links TRBV6-2 or TRBV6-3 to TRBJ1-6, with TRBD1 matching over 7 bases. V trimming: 6 bases; J trimming: 3 bases; junction bases outside the gene matches: 2. This CDR3 is 14 amino acids long. CDR1 and CDR2 (germline): MNHEY, SVGEGT. Here the CDR3 DNA reads TGTGCCAGCAGCCGACAGGGCTATAATTCACCCCTCCACTTT. Protein: CASSRQGYNSPLHF.

The V gene is TRBV9, the J gene TRBJ1-4, with TRBD1 as a possible D gene (6 bases). Trimming shortened V by 4 bases and J by 4 bases, and 17 bases separated the two germline ends. The CDR3 is 16 residues long. Germline-derived CDR1 and CDR2 are SGDLS and YYNGEE. CDR3 region: CASSPYSGGLNEKLFF. CDR3 sequence (DNA): TGTGCCAGCAGCCCCTACAGCGGGGGCCTTAATGAAAAACTGTTTTTT.

Here the CDR3 reads CASSQATSGWGVRAYEQYF. The CDR3 DNA sequence: TGCGCCAGCAGCCAAGCGACTAGCGGCTGGGGGGTGCGGGCCTACGAGCAGTACTTC. The rearrangement links TRBV4-3 to TRBJ2-7; TRBD2 agrees at 9 bases. Germline V CDR1 and CDR2: LGHNA, YSLEER. This CDR3 is 19 amino acids long. J gave up 2 bases and V 1 base, and 15 bases lay outside the gene matches.

The rearrangement joins TRBV19 to TRBJ2-3; D may match TRBD1 or TRBD2 (5 bases each). V shed 2 bases and J shed 2 bases, with 8 bases lying between them. The germline gives CDR1 LNHDA, CDR2 SQIVND (reference sequence). This CDR3 is 14 amino acids long. CDR3 loop: CASSIRGDTDTQYF. CDR3 DNA: TGTGCCAGTAGTATACGAGGGGACACAGATACGCAGTATTTT.

CDR3 region: CASSSRLAPYNEQFF. The CDR3 bases are TGTGCCAGCAGCTCCAGACTAGCGCCCTACAATGAGCAGTTCTTC. The chain links TRBV7-9 to TRBJ2-1; 8 bases agree with TRBD2. The CDR3 length is 15 residues. Germline-derived CDR1 and CDR2 are SEHNR and FQNEAQ (reference sequence). The trim removed 4 bases at V and 2 bases at J, leaving 4 bases unmatched.

J is TRBJ2-1 and V is TRBV28; D is uncertain. The CDR3 covers 10 residues. The V gene's germline CDR1 is MDHEN and CDR2 SYDVKM. The germline V and J ends were trimmed by 6 bases and 5 bases, with 2 bases remaining between them. CDR3 sequence: CASRDNEQFF. The CDR3 nucleotides read TGTGCCAGCAGAGACAATGAGCAGTTCTTC.

The chain joins TRBV27 to TRBJ2-2; D uncertain. V was pared by 1 base and J by 4 bases, with 10 bases between. Germline CDR1 and CDR2: MNHEY and SMNVEV (reference sequence). The CDR3 is 15 residues long. CDR3 sequence (DNA): TGTGCCAGCAGTTTATTCTCCAGACCCACCGGGGAGCTGTTTTTT. It yields the protein CASSLFSRPTGELFF.

This chain connects TRBV7-9 to TRBJ2-1, with a possible D match to TRBD1 (6 bases). Trimming stripped 3 bases from V and 0 bases from J, with 18 bases between. CDR1 is SEHNR, CDR2 FQNEAQ, per germline (reference sequence). This CDR3 spans 18 amino acids. CDR3 nucleotide sequence: TGTGCCAGCAGCTTTACCACCCCACAGGGAAGCTCCTACAATGAGCAGTTCTTC. Its translation: CASSFTTPQGSSYNEQFF.

On this clone: One end of the junction does not line up with germline, which may come from a read error. V usage is TRBV2 and J usage is TRBJ2-3; TRBD1 matches at 9 bases. This CDR3 comprises 12 residues. Germline lookup yields CDR1 SNHLY and CDR2 FYNNEI. The CDR3 is CASSEEGTGSRF. CDR3 in DNA: TGTGCCAGCAGTGAGGAAGGGACAGGGAGTCGTTTT.

The genes are TRBV7-8 and TRBJ2-3, with 8 bases lining up with TRBD2. The CDR3 loop spans 16 amino acids. Germline assignment: CDR1 SGHVS and CDR2 FQNEAQ. The junction had 11 bases not matched to a gene; V was cut back by 5 bases and J by 4 bases. CDR3 DNA: TGTGCCAGCAGCCCGAGGACTAGCAATAATGCAGATACGCAGTATTTT. Its protein is CASSPRTSNNADTQYF. Drawing the rest from reference TRBV7-8 and TRBJ2-3, the complete variable domain is GAGVSQSPRYKVAKRGQDVALRCDPISGHVSLFWYQQALGQGPEFLTYFQNEAQLDKSGLPSDRFFAERPEGSVSTLKIQRTQQEDSAVYLCASSPRTSNNADTQYFGPGTRLTVL.

The chain couples TRBV11-2 to TRBJ2-3; 11 nucleotides agree with TRBD2. The CDR3 sequence is 16 residues long. The germline CDR1 and CDR2 sequences are SGHAT and FQNNGV. V dropped 1 base and J dropped 4; count of bases not matched to a gene: 4. The CDR3 DNA is TGTGCCAGCAGCTTAGTACTAGCGGGGGTGTCAGATACGCAGTATTTT. Amino acid sequence: CASSLVLAGVSDTQYF.

The chain combines TRBV5-6 with TRBJ2-5, with D uncertain. Trimming took off 0 bases at V and 2 bases at J, with 11 bases between the two ends. Germline CDR1 reads SGHDT; CDR2 reads YYEEEE. The CDR3 consists of 15 residues. The CDR3 spells CASSLARSGQETQYF. CDR3 DNA sequence: TGTGCCAGCAGCTTGGCTCGGTCAGGACAAGAGACCCAGTACTTC.

This clone was observed a single time. The chain is built from TRBV28 and TRBJ2-5; the D gene is possibly TRBD2 (6 bases). CDR1 is MDHEN, CDR2 SYDVKM, per germline. Trimming cost V 4 bases and J 4 bases, with 16 bases left between them. This CDR3 has 15 amino acids. For the CDR3, the DNA is TGTGCCAGCAGTTCCCCGTCGGGAGTAGCAGAGACCCAGTACTTC. Translation: CASSSPSGVAETQYF.